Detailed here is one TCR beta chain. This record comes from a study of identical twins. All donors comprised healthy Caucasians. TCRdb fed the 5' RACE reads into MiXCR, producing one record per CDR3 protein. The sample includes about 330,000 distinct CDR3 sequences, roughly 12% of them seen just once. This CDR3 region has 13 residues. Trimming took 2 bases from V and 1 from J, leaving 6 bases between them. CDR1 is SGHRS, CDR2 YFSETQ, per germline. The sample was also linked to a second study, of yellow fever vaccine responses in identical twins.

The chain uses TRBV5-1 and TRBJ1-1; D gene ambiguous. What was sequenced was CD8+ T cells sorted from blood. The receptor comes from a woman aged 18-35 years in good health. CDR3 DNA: TGCGCCAGCAGCTTAATCAAGAACACTGAAGCTTTCTTT. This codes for CASSLIKNTEAFF.